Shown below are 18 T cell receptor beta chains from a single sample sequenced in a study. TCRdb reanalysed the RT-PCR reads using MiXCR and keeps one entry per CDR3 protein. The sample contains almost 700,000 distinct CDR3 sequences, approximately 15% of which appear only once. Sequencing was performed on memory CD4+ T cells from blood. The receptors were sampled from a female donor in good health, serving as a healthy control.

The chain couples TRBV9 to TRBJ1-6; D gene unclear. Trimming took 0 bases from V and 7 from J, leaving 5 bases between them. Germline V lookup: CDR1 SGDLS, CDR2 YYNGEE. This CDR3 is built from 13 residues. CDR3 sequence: CASSVVQNSPLHF. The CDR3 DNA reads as TGTGCCAGCAGCGTAGTACAAAATTCACCCCTCCACTTT.

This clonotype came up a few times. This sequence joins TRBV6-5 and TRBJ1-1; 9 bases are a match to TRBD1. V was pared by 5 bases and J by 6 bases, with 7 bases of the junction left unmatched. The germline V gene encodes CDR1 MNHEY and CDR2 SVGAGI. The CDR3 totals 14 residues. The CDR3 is CASSPRTGDAEAFF. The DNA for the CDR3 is TGTGCCAGCAGTCCCCGGACAGGGGACGCTGAAGCTTTCTTT.

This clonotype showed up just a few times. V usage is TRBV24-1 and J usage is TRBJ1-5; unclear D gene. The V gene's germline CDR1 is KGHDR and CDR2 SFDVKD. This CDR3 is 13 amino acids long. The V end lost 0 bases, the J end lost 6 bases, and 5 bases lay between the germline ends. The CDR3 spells CATSDLPFQPQHF. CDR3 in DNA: TGTGCCACCAGTGATTTGCCCTTTCAGCCCCAGCATTTT.

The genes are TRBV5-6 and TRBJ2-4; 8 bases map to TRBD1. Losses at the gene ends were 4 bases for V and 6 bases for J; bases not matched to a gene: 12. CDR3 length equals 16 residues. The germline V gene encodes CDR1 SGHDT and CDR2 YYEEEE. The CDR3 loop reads CASSPFPKTGANIQYF. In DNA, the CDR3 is TGTGCCAGCAGCCCCTTTCCCAAGACAGGGGCAAACATTCAGTACTTC.

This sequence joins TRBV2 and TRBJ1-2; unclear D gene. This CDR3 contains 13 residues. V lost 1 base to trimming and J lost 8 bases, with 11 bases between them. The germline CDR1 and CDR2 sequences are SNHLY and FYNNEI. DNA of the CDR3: TGTGCCAGCAGTGAAGGAGGGCTAGGGGGCTACACCTTC. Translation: CASSEGGLGGYTF.

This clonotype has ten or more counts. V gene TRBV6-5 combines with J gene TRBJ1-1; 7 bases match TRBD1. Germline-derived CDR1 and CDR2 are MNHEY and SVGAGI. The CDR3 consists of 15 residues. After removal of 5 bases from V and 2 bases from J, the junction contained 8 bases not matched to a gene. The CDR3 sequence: CASSPTGTVNTEAFF. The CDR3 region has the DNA TGTGCCAGCAGTCCCACCGGGACAGTAAACACTGAAGCTTTCTTT.

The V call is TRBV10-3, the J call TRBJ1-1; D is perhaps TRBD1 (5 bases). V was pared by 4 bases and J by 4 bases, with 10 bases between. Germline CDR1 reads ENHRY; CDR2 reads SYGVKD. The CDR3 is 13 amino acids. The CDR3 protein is CAISVSGVTEAFF. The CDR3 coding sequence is TGTGCCATCAGTGTCTCGGGGGTCACTGAAGCTTTCTTT.

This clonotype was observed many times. In nucleotides, the CDR3 is TGCGCCAGCAGCCCCAGGGGATATTTGAATTCACCCCTCCACTTT. Translating it yields CASSPRGYLNSPLHF. V is TRBV4-3 and J is TRBJ1-6, with TRBD1 as a possible D gene (6 bases). Deletions cut 4 bases from V and 7 bases from J, with 14 bases between. The CDR3 sequence is 15 residues long. Germline V gene sequence: CDR1 LGHNA, CDR2 YSLEER.

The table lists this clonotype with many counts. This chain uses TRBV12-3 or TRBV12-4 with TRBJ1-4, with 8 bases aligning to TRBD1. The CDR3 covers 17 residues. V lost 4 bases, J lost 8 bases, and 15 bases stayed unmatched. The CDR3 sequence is CASSSPRGQSQEEKLFF. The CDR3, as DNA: TGTGCCAGCAGTTCCCCCAGGGGGCAGAGCCAAGAAGAAAAACTGTTTTTT.

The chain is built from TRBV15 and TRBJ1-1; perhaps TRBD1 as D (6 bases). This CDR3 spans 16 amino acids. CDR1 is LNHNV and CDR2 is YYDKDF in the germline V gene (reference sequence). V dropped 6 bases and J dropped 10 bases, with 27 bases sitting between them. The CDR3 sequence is CATSQDLGHPLSGAFF. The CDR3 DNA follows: TGTGCCACCAGTCAGGACCTGGGACACCCTCTCTCGGGAGCTTTCTTT.

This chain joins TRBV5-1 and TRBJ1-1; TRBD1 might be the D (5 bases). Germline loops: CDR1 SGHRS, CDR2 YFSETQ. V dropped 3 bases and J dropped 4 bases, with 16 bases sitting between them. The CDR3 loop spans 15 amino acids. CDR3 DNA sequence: TGCGCCAGCAGCTCCGCGGGACTAGCGGGCACTGAAGCTTTCTTT. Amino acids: CASSSAGLAGTEAFF. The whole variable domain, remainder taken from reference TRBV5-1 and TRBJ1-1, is KAGVTQTPRYLIKTRGQQVTLSCSPISGHRSVSWYQQTPGQGLQFLFEYFSETQRNKGNFPGRFSGRQFSNSRSEMNVSTLELGDSALYLCASSSAGLAGTEAFFGQGTRLTVV.

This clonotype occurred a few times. CDR3 sequence reads: CASSEGPGRYTEAFF. CDR3 DNA sequence: TGCGCCAGCAGTGAGGGCCCAGGCCGATACACTGAAGCTTTCTTT. The J gene is TRBJ1-1, the V gene TRBV10-1; no definite D call. From germline, CDR1 is WNHNN and CDR2 SYGVQD (reference sequence). The CDR3 totals 15 residues. The ends were cut back, 2 bases at V and 3 bases at J, with 13 bases in the middle.

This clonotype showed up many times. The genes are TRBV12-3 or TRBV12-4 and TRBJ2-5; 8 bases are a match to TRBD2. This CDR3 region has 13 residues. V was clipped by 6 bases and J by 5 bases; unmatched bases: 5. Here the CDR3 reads CASSFTGGETQYF. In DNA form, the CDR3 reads TGTGCCAGCAGCTTTACGGGGGGGGAGACCCAGTACTTC.

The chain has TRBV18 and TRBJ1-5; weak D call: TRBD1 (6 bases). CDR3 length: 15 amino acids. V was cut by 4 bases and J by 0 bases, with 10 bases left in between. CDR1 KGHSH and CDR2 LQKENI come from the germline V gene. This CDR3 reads CASSRRGDSNQPQHF. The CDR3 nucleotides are TGTGCCAGCTCACGCAGGGGTGATAGCAATCAGCCCCAGCATTTT.

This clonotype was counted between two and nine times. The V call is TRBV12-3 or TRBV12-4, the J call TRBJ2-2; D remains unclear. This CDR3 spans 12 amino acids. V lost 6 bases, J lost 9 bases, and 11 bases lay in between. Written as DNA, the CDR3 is TGTGCCAGCAGGAAGCTTAGCAGGGAGCTGTTTTTT. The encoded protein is CASRKLSRELFF.

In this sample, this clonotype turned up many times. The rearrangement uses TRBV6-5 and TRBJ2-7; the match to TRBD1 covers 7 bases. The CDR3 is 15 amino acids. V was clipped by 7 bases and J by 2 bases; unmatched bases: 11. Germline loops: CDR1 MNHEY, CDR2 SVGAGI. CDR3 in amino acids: CASTPLTGVTYEQYF. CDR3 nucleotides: TGTGCCAGCACCCCCCTAACAGGGGTAACCTACGAGCAGTACTTC.

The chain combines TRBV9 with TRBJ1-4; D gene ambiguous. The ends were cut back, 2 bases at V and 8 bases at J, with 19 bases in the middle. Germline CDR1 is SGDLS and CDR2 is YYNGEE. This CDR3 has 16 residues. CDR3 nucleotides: TGTGCCAGCAGCGTGGACCCGTCAGCTGGCGGGGAAAAACTGTTTTTT. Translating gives CASSVDPSAGGEKLFF.

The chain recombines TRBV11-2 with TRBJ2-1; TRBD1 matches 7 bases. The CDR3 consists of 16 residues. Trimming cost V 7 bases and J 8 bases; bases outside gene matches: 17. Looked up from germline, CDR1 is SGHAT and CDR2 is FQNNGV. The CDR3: CASNLMRGGGSDEQFF. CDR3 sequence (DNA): TGTGCCAGCAACCTCATGCGAGGGGGCGGTAGCGATGAGCAGTTCTTC.